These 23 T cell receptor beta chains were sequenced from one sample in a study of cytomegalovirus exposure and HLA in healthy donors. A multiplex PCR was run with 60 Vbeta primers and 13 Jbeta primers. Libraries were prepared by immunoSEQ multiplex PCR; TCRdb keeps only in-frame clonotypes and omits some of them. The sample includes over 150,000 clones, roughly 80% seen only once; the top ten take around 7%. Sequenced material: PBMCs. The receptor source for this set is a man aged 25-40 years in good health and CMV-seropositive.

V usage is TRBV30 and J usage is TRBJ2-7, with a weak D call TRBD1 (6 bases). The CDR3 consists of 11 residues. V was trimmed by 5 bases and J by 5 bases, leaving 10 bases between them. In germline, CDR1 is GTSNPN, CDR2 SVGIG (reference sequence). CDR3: CAWEQGNEQYF. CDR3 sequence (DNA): TGTGCCTGGGAACAGGGAAACGAGCAGTACTTC.

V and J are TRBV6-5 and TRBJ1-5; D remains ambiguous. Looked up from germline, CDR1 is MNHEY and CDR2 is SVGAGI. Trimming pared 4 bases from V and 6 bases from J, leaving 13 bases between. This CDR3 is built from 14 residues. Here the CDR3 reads CASSFARGGQPQHF. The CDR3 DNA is TGTGCCAGCAGTTTCGCTCGAGGTGGTCAGCCCCAGCATTTT.

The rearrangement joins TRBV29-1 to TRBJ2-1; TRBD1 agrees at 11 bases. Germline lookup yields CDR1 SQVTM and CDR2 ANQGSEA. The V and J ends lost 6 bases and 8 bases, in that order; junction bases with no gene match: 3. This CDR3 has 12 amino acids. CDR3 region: CSVRTGGHEQFF. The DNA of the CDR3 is TGCAGCGTGAGGACAGGGGGCCATGAGCAGTTCTTC.

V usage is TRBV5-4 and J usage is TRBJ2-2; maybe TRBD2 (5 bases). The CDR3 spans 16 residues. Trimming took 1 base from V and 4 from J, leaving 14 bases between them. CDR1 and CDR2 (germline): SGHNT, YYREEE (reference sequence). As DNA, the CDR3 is TGTGCCAGCAGCTTGAAGGGCCCCGCGGGCACCGGGGAGCTGTTTTTT. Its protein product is CASSLKGPAGTGELFF.

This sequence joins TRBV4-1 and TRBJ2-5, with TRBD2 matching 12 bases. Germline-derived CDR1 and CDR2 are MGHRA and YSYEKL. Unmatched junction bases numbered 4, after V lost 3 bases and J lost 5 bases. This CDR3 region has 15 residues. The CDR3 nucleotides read TGCGCCAGCAGCCAGATACTAGCGGGAGGTGAGACCCAGTACTTC. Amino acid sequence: CASSQILAGGETQYF.

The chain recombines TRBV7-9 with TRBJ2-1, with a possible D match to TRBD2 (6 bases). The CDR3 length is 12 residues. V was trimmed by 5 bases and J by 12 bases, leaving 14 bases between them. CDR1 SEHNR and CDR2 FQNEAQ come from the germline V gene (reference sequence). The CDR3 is CASSPEGRGQFF. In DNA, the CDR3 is TGTGCCAGCAGCCCGGAAGGGCGGGGGCAGTTCTTC.

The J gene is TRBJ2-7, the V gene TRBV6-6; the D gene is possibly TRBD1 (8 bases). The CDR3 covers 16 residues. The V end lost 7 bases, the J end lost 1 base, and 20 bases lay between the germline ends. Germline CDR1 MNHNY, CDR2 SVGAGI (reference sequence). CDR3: CASTITTGGESYEQYF. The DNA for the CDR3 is TGTGCCAGCACCATAACAACAGGGGGGGAATCCTACGAGCAGTACTTC.

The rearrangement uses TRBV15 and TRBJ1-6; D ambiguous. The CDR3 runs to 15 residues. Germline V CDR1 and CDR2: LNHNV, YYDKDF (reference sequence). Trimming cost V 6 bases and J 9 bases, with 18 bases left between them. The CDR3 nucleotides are TGTGCCACCAGGGAGGATAAGGGCCCAGGTTCACCCCTCCACTTT. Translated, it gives CATREDKGPGSPLHF. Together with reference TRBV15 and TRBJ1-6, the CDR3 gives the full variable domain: DAMVIQNPRYQVTQFGKPVTLSCSQTLNHNVMYWYQQKSSQAPKLLFHYYDKDFNNEADTPDNFQSRRPNTSFCFLDIRSPGLGDTAMYLCATREDKGPGSPLHFGNGTRLTVT.

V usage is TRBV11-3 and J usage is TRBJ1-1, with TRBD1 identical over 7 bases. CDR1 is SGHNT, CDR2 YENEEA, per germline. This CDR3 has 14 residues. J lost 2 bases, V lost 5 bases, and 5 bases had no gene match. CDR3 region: CASSHTGANTEAFF. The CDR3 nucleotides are TGTGCCAGCAGCCATACAGGGGCAAACACTGAAGCTTTCTTT.

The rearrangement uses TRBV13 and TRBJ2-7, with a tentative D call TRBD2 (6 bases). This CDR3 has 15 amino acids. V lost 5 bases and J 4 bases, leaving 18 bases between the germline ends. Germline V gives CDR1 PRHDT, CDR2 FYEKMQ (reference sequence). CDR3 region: CASSLVGGGKYEQYF. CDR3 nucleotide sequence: TGTGCCAGCAGCCTAGTCGGCGGAGGGAAGTACGAGCAGTACTTC.

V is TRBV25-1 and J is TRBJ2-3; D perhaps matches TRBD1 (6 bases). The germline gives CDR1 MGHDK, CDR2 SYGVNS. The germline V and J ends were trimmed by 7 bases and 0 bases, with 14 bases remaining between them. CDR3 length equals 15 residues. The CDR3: CASTRDNPSTDTQYF. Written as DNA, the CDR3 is TGTGCCAGCACACGGGACAACCCTAGCACAGATACGCAGTATTTT. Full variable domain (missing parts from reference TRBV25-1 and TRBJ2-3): EADIYQTPRYLVIGTGKKITLECSQTMGHDKMYWYQQDPGMELHLIHYSYGVNSTEKGDLSSESTVSRIRTEHFPLTLESARPSHTSQYLCASTRDNPSTDTQYFGPGTRLTVL.

This chain's CDR3 is CASSTDRDREAYEQYF. For the CDR3, the DNA is TGTGCCAGCAGCACCGACAGGGACAGGGAGGCCTACGAGCAGTACTTC. This sequence joins TRBV7-9 and TRBJ2-7; 9 nucleotides line up with TRBD1. This CDR3 region has 16 residues. V lost 5 bases and J lost 2; bases outside the gene matches: 10. In germline, CDR1 is SEHNR, CDR2 FQNEAQ (reference sequence).

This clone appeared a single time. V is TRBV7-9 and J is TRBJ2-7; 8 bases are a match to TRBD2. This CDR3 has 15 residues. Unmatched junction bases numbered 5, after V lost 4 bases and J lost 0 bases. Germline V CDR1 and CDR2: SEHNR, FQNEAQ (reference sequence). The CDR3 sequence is CASSSRLAGSYEQYF. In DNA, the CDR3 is TGTGCCAGCAGCTCCCGGCTAGCGGGCTCCTACGAGCAGTACTTC.

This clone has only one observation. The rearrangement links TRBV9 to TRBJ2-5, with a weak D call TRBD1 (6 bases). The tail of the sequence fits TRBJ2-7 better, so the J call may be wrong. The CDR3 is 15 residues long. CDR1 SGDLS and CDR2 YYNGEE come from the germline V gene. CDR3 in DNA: TGTGCCAGCAGCGTAGGCACAGGGTCGTCCTACGAGCAGTACTTC. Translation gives CASSVGTGSSYEQYF.

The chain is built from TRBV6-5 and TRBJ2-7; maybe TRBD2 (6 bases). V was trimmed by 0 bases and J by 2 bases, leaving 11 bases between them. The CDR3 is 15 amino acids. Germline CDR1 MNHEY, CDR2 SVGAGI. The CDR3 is CASSYSITGAYEQYF. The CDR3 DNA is TGTGCCAGCAGTTACTCGATAACGGGAGCCTACGAGCAGTACTTC.

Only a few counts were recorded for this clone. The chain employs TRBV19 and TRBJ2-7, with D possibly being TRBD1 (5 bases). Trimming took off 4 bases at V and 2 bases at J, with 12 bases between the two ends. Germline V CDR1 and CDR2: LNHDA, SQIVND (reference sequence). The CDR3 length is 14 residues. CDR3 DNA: TGTGCCAGTAGTAAAAGGACACGCACCTACGAGCAGTACTTC. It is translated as CASSKRTRTYEQYF.

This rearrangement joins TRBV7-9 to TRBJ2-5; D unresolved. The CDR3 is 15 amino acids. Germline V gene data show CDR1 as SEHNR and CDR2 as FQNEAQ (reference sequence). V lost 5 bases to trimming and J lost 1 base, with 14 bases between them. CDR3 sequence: CASSPAGQVQETQYF. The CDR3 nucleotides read TGTGCCAGCAGCCCCGCTGGGCAGGTCCAAGAGACCCAGTACTTC.

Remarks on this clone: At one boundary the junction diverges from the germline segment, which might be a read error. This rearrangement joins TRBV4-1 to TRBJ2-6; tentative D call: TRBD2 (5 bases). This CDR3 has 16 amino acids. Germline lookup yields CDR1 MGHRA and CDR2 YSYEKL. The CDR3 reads CASSQDEGAGANVLTF. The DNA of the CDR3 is TGTGCCAGCAGCCAAGATGAGGGAGCTGGGGCCAACGTCCTGACTTTC.

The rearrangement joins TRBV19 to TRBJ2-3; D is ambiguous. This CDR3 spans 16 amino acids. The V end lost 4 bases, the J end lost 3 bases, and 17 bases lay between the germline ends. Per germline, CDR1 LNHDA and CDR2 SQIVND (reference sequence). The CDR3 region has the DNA TGTGCCAGTAGTACCCTAGGAGCGCTGCTGACAGATACGCAGTATTTT. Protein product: CASSTLGALLTDTQYF.

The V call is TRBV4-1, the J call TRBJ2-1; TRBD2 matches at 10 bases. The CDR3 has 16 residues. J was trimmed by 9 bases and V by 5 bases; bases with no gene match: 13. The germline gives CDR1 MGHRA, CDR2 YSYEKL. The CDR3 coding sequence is TGCGCCAGCAGCACCGGGAACCTAGCGGGAGCAAGTGAGCAGTTCTTC. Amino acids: CASSTGNLAGASEQFF.

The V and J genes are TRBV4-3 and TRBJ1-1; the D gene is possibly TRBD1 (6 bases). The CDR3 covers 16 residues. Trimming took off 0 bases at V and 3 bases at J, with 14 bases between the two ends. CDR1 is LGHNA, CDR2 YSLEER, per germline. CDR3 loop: CASSQDGIQGYTEAFF. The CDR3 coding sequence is TGCGCCAGCAGCCAAGATGGTATACAGGGCTACACTGAAGCTTTCTTT.

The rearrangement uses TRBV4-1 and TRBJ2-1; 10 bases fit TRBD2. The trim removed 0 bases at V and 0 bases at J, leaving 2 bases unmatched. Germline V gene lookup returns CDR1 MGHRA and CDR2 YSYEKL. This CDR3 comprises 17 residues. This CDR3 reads CASSQDPSGSSYNEQFF. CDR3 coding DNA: TGCGCCAGCAGCCAAGACCCTAGCGGGAGCTCCTACAATGAGCAGTTCTTC.

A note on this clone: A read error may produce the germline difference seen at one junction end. The CDR3 region is CSSSLAGGRSARTEAFF. In DNA, the CDR3 is TGTTCCAGCAGCTTAGCCGGGGGGCGGTCTGCGAGGACTGAAGCTTTCTTT. The chain links TRBV7-9 to TRBJ1-1; the D gene is possibly TRBD1 (6 bases). The germline gives CDR1 SEHNR, CDR2 FQNEAQ (reference sequence). The CDR3 is 17 residues long.